Below, 5 T cell receptor beta chains from the same sample are listed, as sequenced in a study of blood T cell repertoires in COVID-19. Here immunoSEQ multiplex PCR was the method, and the copy in TCRdb shows in-frame clones only, minus some. The sample has about 220,000 clones; around 80% are singletons. Sequenced input: peripheral blood. Receptors originate from a human donor in a cohort sampled during active COVID-19.

The chain couples TRBV3-1 (or the pseudogene TRBV3-2) to TRBJ2-2; a weak D match, TRBD1 (5 bases). V dropped 2 bases and J dropped 6 bases, with 13 bases sitting between them. The CDR3 has 15 amino acids. Germline V gives CDR1 LGHDT, CDR2 YNNKEL (reference sequence). CDR3 sequence: CASSQRVGDPGELFF. CDR3 nucleotide sequence: TGTGCCAGCAGCCAACGAGTAGGGGATCCCGGGGAGCTGTTTTTT.

The chain is built from TRBV2 and TRBJ1-1; the D gene is possibly TRBD1 (5 bases). Germline lookup yields CDR1 SNHLY and CDR2 FYNNEI. The CDR3 loop spans 14 amino acids. Trimming removed 1 base at V and 2 bases at J, with 8 bases between. The CDR3 nucleotides read TGTGCCAGCAGTGAAGTCAGGGTTAACACTGAAGCTTTCTTT. Translated: CASSEVRVNTEAFF.

This chain links TRBV27 with TRBJ1-3, with a possible D match to TRBD1 (5 bases). The V gene's germline CDR1 is MNHEY and CDR2 SMNVEV (reference sequence). Trimming took off 3 bases at V and 4 bases at J, with 10 bases between the two ends. This CDR3 comprises 14 residues. In DNA, the CDR3 is TGTGCCAGCAGTTTCTTGGGGCAAGGAAACACCATATATTTT. Encoded protein: CASSFLGQGNTIYF.

This chain joins TRBV11-2 and TRBJ2-1, with 7 bases matching TRBD2. CDR1 and CDR2 (germline): SGHAT, FQNNGV. V lost 4 bases, J lost 6 bases, and 12 bases stayed unmatched. CDR3 length: 16 amino acids. CDR3 coding DNA: TGTGCCAGCAGCTCCCCCTTTGCGGGAGTGGGCAATGAGCAGTTCTTC. Amino acids: CASSSPFAGVGNEQFF.

This chain links TRBV19 with TRBJ2-3; 12 bases fit TRBD2. The CDR3 is 16 residues long. Germline values: CDR1 LNHDA, CDR2 SQIVND (reference sequence). V was clipped by 6 bases and J by 4 bases; unmatched bases: 8. The CDR3 loop is CASSRLAGDTADTQYF. The CDR3 region has the DNA TGTGCCAGTAGCCGACTAGCGGGAGATACCGCAGATACGCAGTATTTT.